The 17 T cell receptor beta chains below were found in one sample sequenced in a study of blood T cell repertoires in COVID-19. Libraries were prepared by immunoSEQ multiplex PCR; TCRdb keeps only in-frame clonotypes and omits some of them. Among approximately 480,000 clones, about 90% were seen once, and the ten largest hold 0.7%. Sequencing was carried out using PBMCs or T cells enriched from blood (not recorded which). The receptors here all came from a woman aged 18-30 years who had recovered from COVID-19.

This clone has only one observation. The chain employs TRBV5-1 and TRBJ1-1; D possibly corresponds to TRBD1 (5 bases). With 0 bases removed from V and 5 bases from J, the gap between germline ends came to 17 bases. This CDR3 is built from 16 residues. CDR1 SGHRS and CDR2 YFSETQ come from the germline V gene. CDR3 amino acids: CASSLAYGRVGTEAFF. CDR3 in DNA: TGCGCCAGCAGCTTGGCCTATGGCAGGGTAGGTACTGAAGCTTTCTTT.

This sequence joins TRBV18 and TRBJ2-3; 9 nucleotides line up with TRBD1. The V segment lost 1 base and the J segment 2 bases; nucleotides outside the gene matches: 7. Germline assignment: CDR1 KGHSH and CDR2 LQKENI. The CDR3 extends over 17 amino acids. This chain's CDR3 is CASSPLGGQGFTDTQYF. DNA of the CDR3: TGTGCCAGCTCACCACTGGGGGGACAGGGATTCACAGATACGCAGTATTTT.

The J gene is TRBJ1-2, the V gene TRBV5-1; D is unclear. The CDR3 spans 15 residues. V dropped 4 bases and J dropped 8 bases, with 21 bases sitting between them. In germline, CDR1 is SGHRS, CDR2 YFSETQ. The CDR3 is CASSHAVGVLEGYTF. The CDR3 nucleotides are TGCGCCAGCAGCCACGCTGTGGGAGTCCTGGAGGGCTACACCTTC.

The chain employs TRBV2 and TRBJ2-1; D might be TRBD1 (6 bases). The ends were cut back, 5 bases at V and 15 bases at J, with 14 bases in the middle. The CDR3 length is 11 residues. CDR1 is SNHLY, CDR2 FYNNEI, per germline. In DNA, the CDR3 is TGTGCCAGCAGTCGGACAGATGGTAGGTTCTTC. It translates to CASSRTDGRFF.

This chain connects TRBV28 to TRBJ2-1; D is undetermined. V was pared by 6 bases and J by 6 bases, with 9 bases between. In germline, CDR1 is MDHEN, CDR2 SYDVKM. This CDR3 has 12 residues. CDR3 protein: CASRYRGNEQFF. In DNA form, the CDR3 reads TGTGCCAGCAGATATAGAGGCAATGAGCAGTTCTTC. The whole variable domain, remainder taken from reference TRBV28 and TRBJ2-1, is DVKVTQSSRYLVKRTGEKVFLECVQDMDHENMFWYRQDPGLGLRLIYFSYDVKMKEKGDIPEGYSVSREKKERFSLILESASTNQTSMYLCASRYRGNEQFFGPGTRLTVL.

This chain's CDR3 is CASSGGLNEKLFF. CDR3 coding DNA: TGTGCCAGCAGCGGTGGACTTAATGAAAAACTGTTTTTT. The V call is TRBV25-1, the J call TRBJ1-4; D uncertain. This CDR3 has 13 amino acids. V was trimmed by 6 bases and J by 4 bases, leaving 9 bases between them. Germline loops: CDR1 MGHDK, CDR2 SYGVNS.

The rearrangement uses TRBV6-5 and TRBJ2-7, with D maybe TRBD1 (6 bases). The CDR3 consists of 15 residues. V lost 5 bases and J lost 3, with 17 bases in between. The germline V gene encodes CDR1 MNHEY and CDR2 SVGAGI. The CDR3 DNA sequence: TGTGCCAGCAGTAAACACCACACAGGGAACTACGAGCAGTACTTC. Residues: CASSKHHTGNYEQYF.

V usage is TRBV28 and J usage is TRBJ1-5, with 8 positions matching TRBD1. CDR1 MDHEN and CDR2 SYDVKM come from the germline V gene. This CDR3 has 14 amino acids. J gave up 3 bases and V 11 bases, and 9 bases lay outside the gene matches. CDR3 protein: CASHRQGLNQPQHF. CDR3 coding DNA: TGTGCCTCTCATCGACAGGGGCTCAATCAGCCCCAGCATTTT.

The chain joins TRBV25-1 to TRBJ2-5, with TRBD2 matching over 7 bases. The CDR3 totals 15 residues. V shed 1 base and J 5 bases; nucleotides not matched to a gene: 7. The germline V gene encodes CDR1 MGHDK and CDR2 SYGVNS. Here the CDR3 DNA reads TGTGCCAGCAGTGAATCGGGGCAGGGAGGGGAGACCCAGTACTTC. Protein: CASSESGQGGETQYF. The full variable domain, completed using reference TRBV25-1 and TRBJ2-5, is EADIYQTPRYLVIGTGKKITLECSQTMGHDKMYWYQQDPGMELHLIHYSYGVNSTEKGDLSSESTVSRIRTEHFPLTLESARPSHTSQYLCASSESGQGGETQYFGPGTRLLVL.

This chain uses TRBV13 with TRBJ2-7, with TRBD1 matching over 8 bases. The J segment lost 5 bases and the V segment lost 5 bases, leaving 8 bases of the junction unmatched. This CDR3 has 14 amino acids. Germline lookup yields CDR1 PRHDT and CDR2 FYEKMQ (reference sequence). Here the CDR3 reads CASSPRTGLDEQYF. CDR3 sequence (DNA): TGTGCCAGCAGCCCCCGGACAGGGTTGGACGAGCAGTACTTC.

The table lists this clone with a count of one. The genes are TRBV5-1 and TRBJ2-4; 10 bases match TRBD2. The CDR3 has 15 residues. Germline V gives CDR1 SGHRS, CDR2 YFSETQ. V lost 4 bases, J lost 7 bases, and 8 bases stayed unmatched. Written as DNA, the CDR3 is TGCGCCAGCAGCCTAGCCCTAGCGGGGGAGAACATTCAGTACTTC. Residues: CASSLALAGENIQYF. Filled out from reference TRBV5-1 and TRBJ2-4, the complete variable domain reads KAGVTQTPRYLIKTRGQQVTLSCSPISGHRSVSWYQQTPGQGLQFLFEYFSETQRNKGNFPGRFSGRQFSNSRSEMNVSTLELGDSALYLCASSLALAGENIQYFGAGTRLSVL.

This clone was observed a few times. The chain carries TRBV29-1 and TRBJ2-5, with TRBD1 as a possible D gene (6 bases). Deletions cut 4 bases from V and 4 bases from J, with 13 bases between. This CDR3 is built from 13 residues. Germline V gene lookup returns CDR1 SQVTM and CDR2 ANQGSEA. CDR3 region: CSVGAGVRETQYF. The CDR3 DNA reads TGCAGCGTTGGGGCAGGGGTACGAGAGACCCAGTACTTC. Supplemented by reference TRBV29-1 and TRBJ2-5, the full variable domain reads SAVISQKPSRDICQRGTSLTIQCQVDSQVTMMFWYRQQPGQSLTLIATANQGSEATYESGFVIDKFPISRPNLTFSTLTVSNMSPEDSSIYLCSVGAGVRETQYFGPGTRLLVL.

V is TRBV12-3 or TRBV12-4 and J is TRBJ1-2; D not resolved. This CDR3 region has 13 residues. Trimming took 1 base from V and 0 from J, leaving 3 bases between them. For the CDR3, the DNA is TGTGCCAGCAGTTTAGACACTAACTATGGCTACACCTTC. It specifies CASSLDTNYGYTF.

Only a few counts were recorded for this clone. The chain employs TRBV30 and TRBJ1-3; D remains ambiguous. The CDR3 has 12 amino acids. The germline CDR1 and CDR2 sequences are GTSNPN and SVGIG (reference sequence). V was trimmed by 0 bases and J by 4 bases, leaving 4 bases between them. The CDR3 sequence: CAWSVGGNTIYF. The CDR3 bases are TGTGCCTGGAGTGTCGGGGGAAACACCATATATTTT. Using reference TRBV30 and TRBJ1-3 for the parts outside the CDR3, the full variable domain is SQTIHQWPATLVQPVGSPLSLECTVEGTSNPNLYWYRQAAGRGLQLLFYSVGIGQISSEVPQNLSASRPQDRQFILSSKKLLLSDSGFYLCAWSVGGNTIYFGEGSWLTVV.

V is TRBV5-1 and J is TRBJ2-7; 7 nucleotides align to TRBD2. CDR3 length: 15 residues. In germline, CDR1 is SGHRS, CDR2 YFSETQ. Trimming at V came to 4 bases and at J to 2 bases, leaving 9 bases not matched to a gene. CDR3 amino acids: CASSPGGLGTYEQYF. Written as DNA, the CDR3 is TGCGCCAGCAGCCCGGGGGGATTGGGGACCTACGAGCAGTACTTC.

Here the CDR3 reads CASGLPPGQADTGELFF. The DNA for the CDR3 is TGTGCTAGTGGTTTGCCCCCAGGGCAGGCGGACACCGGGGAGCTGTTTTTT. The chain is built from TRBV12-5 and TRBJ2-2; possibly TRBD1 for D (5 bases). The CDR3 runs to 17 residues. The ends were cut back, 2 bases at V and 3 bases at J, with 16 bases in the middle. Per germline, CDR1 LGHNT and CDR2 FRNRAP.

The chain uses TRBV19 and TRBJ1-1, with D unclear. V lost 7 bases, J lost 5 bases, and 14 bases lay in between. This CDR3 region has 13 residues. CDR1 and CDR2 from the germline V gene are LNHDA and SQIVND (reference sequence). DNA of the CDR3: TGTGCCAGTACCATGGGTAGAGGGACTGAAGCTTTCTTT. This encodes CASTMGRGTEAFF.